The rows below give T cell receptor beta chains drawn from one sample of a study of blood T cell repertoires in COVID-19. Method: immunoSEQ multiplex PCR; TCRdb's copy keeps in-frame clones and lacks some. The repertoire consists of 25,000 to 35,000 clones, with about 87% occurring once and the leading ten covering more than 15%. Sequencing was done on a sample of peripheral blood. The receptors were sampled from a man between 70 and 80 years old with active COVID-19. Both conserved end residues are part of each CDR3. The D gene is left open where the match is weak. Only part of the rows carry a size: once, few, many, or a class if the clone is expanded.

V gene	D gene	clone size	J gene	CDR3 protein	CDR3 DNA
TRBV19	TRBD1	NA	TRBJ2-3	CASSRQPGTGTPDTQYF	TGTGCCAGTAGTAGGCAGCCCGGGACAGGGACCCCAGATACGCAGTATTTT
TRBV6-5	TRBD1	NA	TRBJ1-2	CASSRDSNYGYTF	TGTGCCAGCAGTCGGGACAGCAACTATGGCTACACCTTC
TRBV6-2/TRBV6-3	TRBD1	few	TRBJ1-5	CASSYVRDRFNSNQPQHF	TGTGCCAGCAGTTACGTACGGGACAGATTTAATAGCAATCAGCCCCAGCATTTT
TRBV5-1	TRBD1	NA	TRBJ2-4	CASSLGDSQSIQYF	TGCGCCAGCAGCTTGGGGGACAGTCAATCCATTCAGTACTTC
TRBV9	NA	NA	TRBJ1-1	CASSVAYGTPSEAFF	TGTGCCAGCAGCGTAGCTTACGGGACACCGTCTGAAGCTTTCTTT
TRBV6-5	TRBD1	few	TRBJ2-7	CASSYQGQGSYEQYF	TGTGCCAGCAGTTACCAGGGACAGGGGTCCTACGAGCAGTACTTC
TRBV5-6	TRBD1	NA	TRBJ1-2	CASGLRRTGSPYGYTF	TGTGCCAGCGGCCTGAGGAGGACAGGGTCCCCCTATGGCTACACCTTC
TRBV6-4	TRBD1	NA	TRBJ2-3	CASSDAGTGTDTQYF	TGTGCCAGCAGTGACGCAGGGACAGGAACAGATACGCAGTATTTT
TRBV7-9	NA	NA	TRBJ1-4	CASSLPEWGNEKLFF	TGTGCCAGCAGCTTACCCGAGTGGGGCAATGAAAAACTGTTTTTT
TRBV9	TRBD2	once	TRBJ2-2	CASSLSGGTGELFF	TGTGCCAGCAGCCTATCGGGGGGGACCGGGGAGCTGTTTTTT
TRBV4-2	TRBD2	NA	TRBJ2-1	CASSHGSGGAGYNEQFF	TGTGCCAGCAGCCACGGTAGCGGGGGGGCCGGCTACAATGAGCAGTTCTTC
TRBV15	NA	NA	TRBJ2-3	CATSRGDDRMPDTQYF	TGTGCCACCAGCAGGGGAGACGACAGGATGCCAGATACGCAGTATTTT
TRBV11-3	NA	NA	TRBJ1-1	CASSPAGRTEAFF	TGTGCCAGCAGCCCCGCAGGGCGGACTGAAGCTTTCTTT
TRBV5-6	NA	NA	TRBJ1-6	CASNRRGAGSPLHF	TGTGCCAGCAACCGACGGGGGGCAGGTTCACCCCTCCACTTT
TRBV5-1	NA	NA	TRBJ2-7	CASSLARGYEQYF	TGCGCCAGCAGCTTAGCCAGGGGTTACGAGCAGTACTTC
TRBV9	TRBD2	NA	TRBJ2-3	CASSAGGGIADTQYF	TGTGCCAGCAGCGCGGGGGGGGGTATCGCAGATACGCAGTATTTT
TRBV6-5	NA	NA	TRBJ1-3	CASRVNRDAGNTIYF	TGTGCCAGCAGAGTCAACAGGGACGCTGGAAACACCATATATTTT
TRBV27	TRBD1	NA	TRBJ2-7	CASSLRGQALREYQQYF	TGTGCCAGCAGTTTAAGGGGGCAGGCGCTACGCGAGTATCAGCAGTACTTC
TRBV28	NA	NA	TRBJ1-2	CASSQIKTYGYTF	TGTGCCAGCAGTCAAATAAAGACATATGGCTACACCTTC
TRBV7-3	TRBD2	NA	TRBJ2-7	CASSSSGGFYEQYF	TGTGCCAGCAGCTCTAGCGGGGGGTTCTACGAGCAGTACTTC
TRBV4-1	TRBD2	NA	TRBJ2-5	CASSQGGGGVQETQYF	TGCGCCAGCAGCCAAGGGGGCGGGGGAGTCCAAGAGACCCAGTACTTC
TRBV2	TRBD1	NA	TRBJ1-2	CASSRDRANYGYTF	TGTGCCAGCAGTCGGGACAGAGCCAACTATGGCTACACCTTC
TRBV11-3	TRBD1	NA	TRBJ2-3	CASSLGDRPTDTQYF	TGTGCCAGCAGCTTAGGGGACAGACCCACAGATACGCAGTATTTT
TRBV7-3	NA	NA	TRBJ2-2	CASSPRAARGTGELFF	TGTGCCAGCAGCCCGAGGGCGGCTAGAGGAACCGGGGAGCTGTTTTTT
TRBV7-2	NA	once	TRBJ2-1	CASSRTDGYNEQFF	TGTGCCAGCAGCCGTACTGACGGGTACAATGAGCAGTTCTTC
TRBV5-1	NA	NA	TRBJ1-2	CASSLDAGSSAFGYTF	TGCGCCAGCAGCCTCGACGCCGGGAGCTCGGCCTTTGGCTACACCTTC
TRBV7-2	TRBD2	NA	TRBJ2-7	CASSLDGGVNEQYF	TGTGCCAGCAGCTTAGACGGGGGGGTCAACGAGCAGTACTTC
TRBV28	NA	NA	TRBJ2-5	CASSLGGGPSKTQYF	TGTGCCAGCAGTTTAGGGGGGGGGCCATCAAAGACCCAGTACTTC
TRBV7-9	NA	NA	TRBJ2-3	CASSAQGGYTDTQYF	TGTGCCAGCAGCGCCCAGGGCGGCTACACAGATACGCAGTATTTT
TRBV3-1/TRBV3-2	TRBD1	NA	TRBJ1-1	CASSQDFRGAFF	TGTGCCAGCAGCCAAGATTTCAGGGGGGCTTTCTTT